The 22 T cell receptor beta chains presented below share a single source sample, sequenced in a study of vaccination effects on CD4 cells after COVID-19 (dated by TCRdb to about 2022). The library relied on the immunoSEQ multiplex PCR assay. Here the immuneACCESS table is served through TCRdb, limited to in-frame sequences with V and J called. Missing clones are a known gap in these copies; in checked studies unresolved V genes cover under half, and the rest lacks a known reason. Across this sample there are about 73,000 clones, with 60% to 85% seen only once. The biggest ten clones account for 10% of the sample. To identify antigen-specific CD4+ T cell clonotypes by their expansion, the ViraFEST assay first stimulated PBMC with viral peptide pools and then applied TCR sequencing. After less than 13 days of culture, CD4+ T cells were isolated with the EasySep CD4+ T cell isolation kit. The absence of prior SARS-CoV-2 infection in healthy vaccine recipients was confirmed by negative nucleocapsid antibodies before and after vaccination.

The antigens these receptors bind are not known. Here the sequenced sample was CD4+ T cells from PBMCs cultured with SARS-CoV-2 spike peptides, taken before COVID-19 vaccination. This specimen's cell subset or site label, per the study, means: SARS-CoV-2 spike overlapping peptide pool stimulation. The receptors originated from a human donor who received a COVID-19 vaccine.

CDR3 protein: CASSISRQGAQPQHF. The CDR3 region has the DNA TGTGCCAGTAGTATATCCAGACAGGGAGCTCAGCCCCAGCATTTT. This rearrangement joins TRBV19 to TRBJ1-5; 7 nucleotides line up with TRBD1. Germline trimming cut 2 bases from V and 6 bases from J; bases unmatched to any gene: 7. The CDR3 sequence is 15 residues long. CDR1 and CDR2 (germline): LNHDA, SQIVND (reference sequence).

The rearrangement uses TRBV10-3 and TRBJ1-2; tentatively, D is TRBD1 (6 bases). Per germline, CDR1 ENHRY and CDR2 SYGVKD. This CDR3 comprises 13 residues. Trimming pared 10 bases from V and 9 bases from J, leaving 21 bases between. Here the CDR3 DNA reads TGTGCCACCGGGGGCCAGAGCATTGAACGCTACACCTTC. Its protein product is CATGGQSIERYTF.

The chain uses TRBV21-1 and TRBJ1-2; TRBD1 was called by the table and not checked on the DNA. TRBV21-1 is classified as a pseudogene. The CDR3 covers 15 residues. CDR3 bases: TGTGCCAGCAGCAAAGCGGGCAGGTCCAACTATGGCTACACCTTC. Translation: CASSKAGRSNYGYTF.

This clone was observed a few times. CDR3 residues: CASSEALRGRQPQHF. CDR3 coding DNA: TGTGCCAGCAGTGAAGCGCTTCGGGGTCGTCAGCCCCAGCATTTT. V gene TRBV2 combines with J gene TRBJ1-5; the D is unclear. CDR1 and CDR2 from the germline V gene are SNHLY and FYNNEI. V was trimmed by 0 bases and J by 6 bases, leaving 12 bases between them. The CDR3 totals 15 residues.

This clone was seen more than once but under ten times. V and J are TRBV2 and TRBJ2-1; no clear D. The germline V and J ends were trimmed by 6 bases and 4 bases, with 4 bases remaining between them. This CDR3 comprises 11 residues. Germline values: CDR1 SNHLY, CDR2 FYNNEI. CDR3 bases: TGTGCCAGCAGGACATACAATGAGCAGTTCTTC. Translating gives CASRTYNEQFF.

The chain links TRBV10-3 to TRBJ1-1; no clear D. The CDR3 extends over 13 amino acids. Trimming removed 11 bases from V and 0 bases from J, with 13 bases in between. Germline loops: CDR1 ENHRY, CDR2 SYGVKD. CDR3 protein: CAARRGVNTEAFF. The CDR3 nucleotides read TGTGCCGCACGCCGGGGAGTGAACACTGAAGCTTTCTTT.

The genes are TRBV5-1 and TRBJ2-7; 9 bases line up with TRBD1. CDR1 is SGHRS, CDR2 YFSETQ, per germline. The CDR3 has 15 residues. The trim removed 4 bases at V and 0 bases at J, leaving 5 bases unmatched. The CDR3 loop is CASSDGQGISYEQYV. In DNA form, the CDR3 reads TGCGCCAGCAGCGATGGACAGGGGATCTCCTACGAGCAGTACGTC.

J is TRBJ2-7 and V is TRBV27; 10 bases line up with TRBD2. Germline CDR1 reads MNHEY; CDR2 reads SMNVEV (reference sequence). V shed 8 bases and J 5 bases; nucleotides not matched to a gene: 12. CDR3 length equals 15 residues. CDR3 sequence (DNA): TGTGCCAGCCGGAGCGGGGGGGCCGGTAACGACGAGCAGTACGTC. Its translation: CASRSGGAGNDEQYV.

V is TRBV12-2 and J is TRBJ2-7. TRBV12-2 is a pseudogene. This CDR3 region has 12 residues. Here the CDR3 DNA reads TGTGCAAGTCGCTTTTGGGGCTACGAGCAGTACGTC. This gives the protein CASRFWGYEQYV.

The chain couples TRBV10-3 to TRBJ2-5; D might be TRBD1 (8 bases). Germline V gene lookup returns CDR1 ENHRY and CDR2 SYGVKD. CDR3 size: 15 residues. V lost 6 bases and J lost 1, with 15 bases in between. The CDR3 spells CAIRATGGGQETQYF. Here the CDR3 DNA reads TGTGCCATCAGGGCAACAGGGGGGGGCCAAGAGACCCAGTACTTC.

The chain uses TRBV2 and TRBJ2-6; 7 nucleotides align to TRBD1. Germline V gives CDR1 SNHLY, CDR2 FYNNEI. Trimming removed 4 bases from V and 0 bases from J; junction bases left unmatched: 6. The CDR3 consists of 17 residues. The CDR3 bases are TGTGCCAGCAGTGTAAGACAGGGCCTCTCTGGGGCCAACGTCCTGACTTTC. Residues: CASSVRQGLSGANVLTF.

The chain is built from TRBV7-3 and TRBJ2-3; 9 bases map to TRBD1. CDR1 and CDR2 from the germline V gene are SGHTA and FQGTGA. V lost 6 bases, J lost 9 bases, and 10 bases stayed unmatched. The CDR3 covers 14 residues. This CDR3 reads CASRPNPDRGTQYF. The CDR3 DNA reads as TGTGCCAGCAGGCCAAACCCCGACAGGGGGACGCAGTATTTT. Based on the CDR3 plus reference TRBV7-3 and TRBJ2-3, the full variable domain is GAGVSQTPSNKVTEKGKYVELRCDPISGHTALYWYRQSLGQGPEFLIYFQGTGAADDSGLPNDRFFAVRPEGSVSTLKIQRTERGDSAVYLCASRPNPDRGTQYFGPGTRLTVL.

The genes are TRBV15 and TRBJ1-5; TRBD1 might be the D (5 bases). V was clipped by 3 bases and J by 5 bases, with 8 bases between them. The CDR3 spans 13 residues. The germline CDR1 and CDR2 sequences are LNHNV and YYDKDF (reference sequence). The CDR3 DNA is TGTGCCACCAGCAGGACAGTCCATCAGCCCCAGCATTTT. Translated: CATSRTVHQPQHF.

This chain joins TRBV5-1 and TRBJ2-1; D remains ambiguous. Germline V gene sequence: CDR1 SGHRS, CDR2 YFSETQ. This CDR3 has 13 residues. The ends were cut back, 4 bases at V and 6 bases at J, with 11 bases in the middle. For the CDR3, the DNA is TGCGCCAGCAGCCTTGGGCGCGGCAATGAGCAGTTCTTC. This gives the protein CASSLGRGNEQFF.

This chain connects TRBV11-3 to TRBJ2-2, with D perhaps matching TRBD1 or TRBD2 (6 bases each). This CDR3 has 14 amino acids. The V end lost 1 base, the J end lost 4 bases, and 7 bases lay between the germline ends. Germline V gene data show CDR1 as SGHNT and CDR2 as YENEEA. The CDR3 DNA reads TGTGCCAGCAGCTTAGCGGGGGCCACCGGGGAGCTGTTTTTT. It specifies CASSLAGATGELFF.

V gene TRBV5-4 combines with J gene TRBJ1-6, with a weak D call TRBD1 (5 bases). Trimming cost V 3 bases and J 9 bases, with 10 bases left between them. The CDR3 consists of 13 residues. Per the germline V gene, CDR1 is SGHNT and CDR2 is YYREEE (reference sequence). CDR3 loop: CASSYEGRSPLHF. The CDR3 region has the DNA TGTGCCAGCAGCTATGAGGGGCGTTCACCCCTCCACTTT.

This chain connects TRBV9 to TRBJ2-3, with unresolved D. Germline V gives CDR1 SGDLS, CDR2 YYNGEE. V was cut by 9 bases and J by 2 bases, with 19 bases left in between. The CDR3 sequence is 15 residues long. The CDR3: CATSRSPSATDTQYF. CDR3 coding DNA: TGTGCCACCTCTCGTAGCCCCTCTGCCACAGATACGCAGTATTTT.

On this clone: At one end, the junction sequence differs from germline, possibly due to a read error. V is TRBV7-2 and J is TRBJ2-4; 9 bases align to TRBD2. The length of the CDR3 is 16 residues. Germline assignment: CDR1 SGHTA and CDR2 FQGNSA. The CDR3 region is CASSLAGTLAKNIQYF. CDR3 sequence (DNA): TGTGCCAGCAGCCTAGCGGGGACCTTAGCCAAAAACATTCAGTACTTC.

The chain employs TRBV9 and TRBJ2-2; TRBD1 matches at 7 bases. Per germline, CDR1 SGDLS and CDR2 YYNGEE. The CDR3 spans 17 residues. V gave up 1 base and J gave up 4 bases; unmatched junction bases: 10. CDR3 in DNA: TGTGCCAGCAGCGTAAGAAGACAGGGAAGCGTCACCGGGGAGCTGTTTTTT. Amino acid sequence: CASSVRRQGSVTGELFF.

J is TRBJ2-5 and V is TRBV10-1, with 7 bases matching TRBD1. The V gene's germline CDR1 is WNHNN and CDR2 SYGVQD (reference sequence). This CDR3 comprises 15 residues. The V and J ends lost 3 bases and 1 base, in that order; junction bases with no gene match: 5. CDR3 DNA sequence: TGCGCCAGCAGTGAAAGACAGGGTGGCCAAGAGACCCAGTACTTC. It translates to CASSERQGGQETQYF.

This chain's CDR3 is CASSPQGAHGYTF. CDR3 nucleotides: TGTGCCAGCAGTCCACAGGGGGCCCATGGCTACACCTTC. The V call is TRBV12-3 or TRBV12-4, the J call TRBJ1-2, with 9 bases aligning to TRBD1. The CDR3 consists of 13 residues. Losses at the gene ends were 5 bases for V and 6 bases for J; bases not matched to a gene: 4.

The chain recombines TRBV5-4 with TRBJ2-5, with D possibly matching TRBD2 (7 bases). The germline gives CDR1 SGHNT, CDR2 YYREEE (reference sequence). The V gene lost 4 bases and the J gene lost 4 bases, with 14 bases spanning the gap. The CDR3 totals 14 residues. CDR3 nucleotides: TGTGCCAGCAGCGGGGGGGCCATGGGAGAGACCCAGTACTTC. This gives the protein CASSGGAMGETQYF.